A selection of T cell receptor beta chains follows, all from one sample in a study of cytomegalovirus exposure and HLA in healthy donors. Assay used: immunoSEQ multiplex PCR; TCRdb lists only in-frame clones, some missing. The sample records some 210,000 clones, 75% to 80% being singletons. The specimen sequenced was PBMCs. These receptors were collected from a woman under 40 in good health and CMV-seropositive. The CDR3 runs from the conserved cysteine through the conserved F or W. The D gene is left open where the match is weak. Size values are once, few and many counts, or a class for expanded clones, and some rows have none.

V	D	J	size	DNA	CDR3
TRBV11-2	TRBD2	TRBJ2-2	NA	TGTGCCAGCAGCTTAGACGGGCGGGGGACCGGGGAGCTGTTTTTT	CASSLDGRGTGELFF
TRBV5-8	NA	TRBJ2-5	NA	TGTGCCAGCAACTTAGGACAGTTCAGAGAGACCCAGTACTTC	CASNLGQFRETQYF
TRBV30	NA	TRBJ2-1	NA	TGTGCCTGGAGTGTGGCGGATGGCAGCGAGCAGTTCTTC	CAWSVADGSEQFF
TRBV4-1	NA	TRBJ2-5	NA	TGCGCCAGCAGCCATGGAGAGGGGGCCCAGTACTTC	CASSHGEGAQYF
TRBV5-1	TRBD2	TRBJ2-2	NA	TGCGCCAGCAGCCTACCAATTCGCCAGCACGGGAGGAACGAAAACACCGGGGAGCTGTTTTTT	CASSLPIRQHGRNENTGELFF
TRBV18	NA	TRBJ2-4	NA	TGTGCCAGCTCACTTCAAAGGGGCAACATTCAGTACTTC	CASSLQRGNIQYF
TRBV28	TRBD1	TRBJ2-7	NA	TGTGCCACCGACAGGGACTCCTACGAGCAGTACTTC	CATDRDSYEQYF
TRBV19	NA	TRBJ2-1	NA	TGTGCCAGTACGGGACTCGCGGGGAATGAGCAGTTCTTC	CASTGLAGNEQFF
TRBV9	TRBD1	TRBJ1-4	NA	TGTGCCAGCAGCGTCGACAGGGGGGGAGAAAAACTGTTTTTT	CASSVDRGGEKLFF
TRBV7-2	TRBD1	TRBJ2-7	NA	TGTGCCAGCAGCCCGGACAGGGGGCGAGGCGAGCAGTACTTC	CASSPDRGRGEQYF
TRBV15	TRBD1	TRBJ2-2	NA	TGTGCCACCAGCAGAGTGATCAGGGGGCCCACCGGGGAGCTGTTTTTT	CATSRVIRGPTGELFF
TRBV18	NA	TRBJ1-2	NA	TGTGCCAGCTCAGGAATGACAGTTCCTAACTATGGCTACACCTTC	CASSGMTVPNYGYTF
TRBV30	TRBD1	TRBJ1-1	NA	TGTGCCTGGAGTGGTCCTGGACAGGGAGGGACTGAAGCTTTCTTT	CAWSGPGQGGTEAFF
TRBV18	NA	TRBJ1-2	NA	TGTGCCAGCTCACCTATAGAAGTCTATGGCTACACCTTC	CASSPIEVYGYTF
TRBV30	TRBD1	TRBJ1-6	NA	TGTGCCTGGAGCCGGGACAGTTATTCACCCCTCCACTTT	CAWSRDSYSPLHF
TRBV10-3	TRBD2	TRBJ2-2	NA	TGTGCCATCAGTGTACAAGCGGGGGGGCCTAACGGGGAGCTGTTTTTT	CAISVQAGGPNGELFF
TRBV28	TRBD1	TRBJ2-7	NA	TGTGCCAGCAGACGGACAGGGAACTACGAGCAGTACTTC	CASRRTGNYEQYF
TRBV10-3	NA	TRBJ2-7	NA	TGTGCCATCAGTTCCGCGCCCGGGACTCCGAGCTACGAGCAGTACTTC	CAISSAPGTPSYEQYF
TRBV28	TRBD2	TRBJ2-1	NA	TGTGCCAGCAGTACACTAGCGGGGGGGTTGAGCTCCTACAATGAGCAGTTCTTC	CASSTLAGGLSSYNEQFF
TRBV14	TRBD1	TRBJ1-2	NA	TGTGCCAGCAGCCAAACGGGACAGGGTTATTATGGCTACACCTTC	CASSQTGQGYYGYTF
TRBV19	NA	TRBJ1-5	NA	TGTGCCAGTAGCCTTCTAAATCAGCCCCAGCATTTT	CASSLLNQPQHF
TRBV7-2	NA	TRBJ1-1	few	TGTGCCAGCAGCCCTAAACAGAGCAACACTGAAGCTTTCTTT	CASSPKQSNTEAFF
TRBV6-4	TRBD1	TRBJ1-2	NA	TGTGCCAGCAGCAAGAGGGGAACAGGGGGCAAAGGTGGCTACACCTTC	CASSKRGTGGKGGYTF
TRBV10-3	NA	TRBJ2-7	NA	TGTGCCATCAGTGAGGGGCAGGGCCCCTACGAGCAGTACTTC	CAISEGQGPYEQYF
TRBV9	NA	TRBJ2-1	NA	TGTGCCAGCAGCGCCACTTCAGGGTCCTACAATGAGCAGTTCTTC	CASSATSGSYNEQFF
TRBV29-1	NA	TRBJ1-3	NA	TGCAGCGTTGTTAACTCTGGAAACACCATATATTTT	CSVVNSGNTIYF
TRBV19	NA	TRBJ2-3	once	TGTGCCAGTACCCAAGGGGGTGGAACAGATACGCAGTATTTT	CASTQGGGTDTQYF
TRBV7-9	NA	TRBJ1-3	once	TGTGCCAGCAGCCCTCGAGGTGGCAGGGGCTCTGGAAACACCATATATTTT	CASSPRGGRGSGNTIYF
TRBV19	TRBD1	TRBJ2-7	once	TGTGCCAGTAGTGGGACAGTTTCCTACGAGCAGTACTTC	CASSGTVSYEQYF
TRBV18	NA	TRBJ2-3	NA	TGTGCCAGCTCACTATCCCTGCGGCTCGGAGATACGCAGTATTTT	CASSLSLRLGDTQYF
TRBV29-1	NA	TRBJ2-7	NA	TGCAGCGTTGGGGACTTCTTCTACGAGCAGTACTTC	CSVGDFFYEQYF
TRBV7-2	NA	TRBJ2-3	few	TGTGCCAGCAGCTTACGAGGTCCCACAGATACGCAGTATTTT	CASSLRGPTDTQYF
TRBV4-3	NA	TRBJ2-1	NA	TGCGCCAGCAGCCAAGGGCGTGGCGGCCACAATGAGCAGTTCTTC	CASSQGRGGHNEQFF
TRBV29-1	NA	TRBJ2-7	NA	TGCAGCGTTCCGGTCGGGAACGAGCAGTACTTC	CSVPVGNEQYF
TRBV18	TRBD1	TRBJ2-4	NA	TGTGCCAGCTCACCGGAGACAGGGCTTGTCAAAAACATTCAGTACTTC	CASSPETGLVKNIQYF
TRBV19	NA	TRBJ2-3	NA	TGTGCCAGACCTAAAGAGGGGGGGGCCGCAGATACGCAGTATTTT	CARPKEGGAADTQYF
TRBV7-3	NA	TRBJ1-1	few	TGTGCCAGCAGCCCGGGTATGAACACTGAAGCTTTCTTT	CASSPGMNTEAFF
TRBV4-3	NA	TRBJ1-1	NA	TGCGCCAGCAGCCAGGCCCCAAAAGAGACTGAAGCTTTCTTC	CASSQAPKETEAFF
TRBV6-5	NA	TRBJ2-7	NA	TGTGCCAGCAGTTTCTTCCCTCAGGTTTTCCCCTACGAGCAGTACTTC	CASSFFPQVFPYEQYF